The present T cell receptor (beta chain) was sequenced within a study of T cell repertoires in cytomegalovirus infection. Germline CDR1 is GTSNPN and CDR2 is SVGIG (reference sequence). V lost 3 bases, J lost 1 base, and 15 bases lay in between. There are 15 residues in the CDR3. This clonotype was recorded a few times. TCRdb re-called the reads through MiXCR, storing one row per CDR3 protein. The sample holds about 130,000 distinct CDR3 sequences, roughly 8.2% seen once. The receptor comes from a human donor in good health (CMV status not recorded). Some clones in this sample may be carry-over from other donors' samples. The chain recombines TRBV30 with TRBJ1-2; TRBD1 might be the D (5 bases). The sample comprised PBMCs. DNA for the CDR3: TGTGCCTGGAGCCTAAACGGGGCCCGTAACTATGGCTACACCTTC. Protein sequence: CAWSLNGARNYGYTF. The full variable domain, completed using reference TRBV30 and TRBJ1-2, is SQTIHQWPATLVQPVGSPLSLECTVEGTSNPNLYWYRQAAGRGLQLLFYSVGIGQISSEVPQNLSASRPQDRQFILSSKKLLLSDSGFYLCAWSLNGARNYGYTFGSGTRLTVV.